The clone carrying this T cell receptor beta chain was picked up many times. Its antigen is not identified. Pregnant or lactating patients were excluded, as were those with uncontrolled infection or other autoimmune disease. The CDR3 is 18 residues long. Trimming shortened V by 4 bases and J by 2 bases, and 23 bases separated the two germline ends. Germline CDR1 and CDR2: LGHNA and YNFKEQ. TCR beta CDR3 regions were amplified from RNA. The study used the HTBI primer set for a first-round RT-PCR of the TCR CDR3. TCRdb re-called the multiplex PCR reads through MiXCR, storing one row per CDR3 protein. The table shows roughly 510,000 distinct CDR3 sequences, with more than 20% occurring only once. This sample stems from a study of T cells in Graves' hyperthyroidism and ophthalmopathy. Study outcomes and limitations: A model built on 13 V-J features separated ophthalmopathy from stable hyperthyroidism.

The chain combines TRBV4-2 with TRBJ2-5; tentative D call: TRBD1 (6 bases). Sequencing was performed on blood. This receptor was taken from a man younger than 30 with Graves' hyperthyroidism. The chain's CDR3 is CASSRKGVMRGIQETQYF. Written as DNA, the CDR3 is TGTGCCAGCAGCCGGAAGGGCGTTATGAGGGGGATACAAGAGACCCAGTACTTC.